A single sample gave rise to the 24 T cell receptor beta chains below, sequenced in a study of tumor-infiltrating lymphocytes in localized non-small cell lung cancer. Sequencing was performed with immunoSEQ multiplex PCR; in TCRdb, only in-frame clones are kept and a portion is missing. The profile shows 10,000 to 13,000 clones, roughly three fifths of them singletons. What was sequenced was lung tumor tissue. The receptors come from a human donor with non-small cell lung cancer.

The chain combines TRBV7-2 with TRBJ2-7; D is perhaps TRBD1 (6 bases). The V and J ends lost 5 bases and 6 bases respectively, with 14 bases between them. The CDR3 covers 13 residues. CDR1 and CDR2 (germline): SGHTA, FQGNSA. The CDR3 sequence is CASSLTGFGEQYF. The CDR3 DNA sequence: TGTGCCAGCAGCCTAACAGGGTTCGGCGAGCAGTACTTC.

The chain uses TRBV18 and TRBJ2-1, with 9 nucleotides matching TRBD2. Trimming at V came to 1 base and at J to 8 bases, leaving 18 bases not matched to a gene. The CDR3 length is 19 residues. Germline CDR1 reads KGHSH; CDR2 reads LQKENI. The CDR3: CASSPLSGRSSLRSDEQFF. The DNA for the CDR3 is TGTGCCAGCTCACCACTAAGCGGGAGGTCGAGCCTTAGGTCGGATGAGCAGTTCTTC.

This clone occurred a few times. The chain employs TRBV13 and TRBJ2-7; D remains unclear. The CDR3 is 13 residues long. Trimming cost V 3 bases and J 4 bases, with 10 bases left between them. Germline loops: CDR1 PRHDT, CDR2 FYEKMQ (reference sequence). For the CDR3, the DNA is TGTGCCAGCAGCTTTGGGTTTGTGTACGAGCAGTACTTC. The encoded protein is CASSFGFVYEQYF.

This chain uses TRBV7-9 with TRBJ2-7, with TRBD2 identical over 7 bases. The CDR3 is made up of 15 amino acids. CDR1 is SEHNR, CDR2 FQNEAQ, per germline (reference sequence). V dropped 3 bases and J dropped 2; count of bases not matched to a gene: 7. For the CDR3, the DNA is TGTGCCAGCAGCTTTTACGCTAGCGGTCCCTACGAGCAGTACTTC. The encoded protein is CASSFYASGPYEQYF.

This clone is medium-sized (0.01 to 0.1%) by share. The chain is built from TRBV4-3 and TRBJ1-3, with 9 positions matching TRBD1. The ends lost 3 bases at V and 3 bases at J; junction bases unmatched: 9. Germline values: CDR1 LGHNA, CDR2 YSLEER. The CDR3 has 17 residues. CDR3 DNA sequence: TGCGCCAGCAGCCAGACAACAGGGGGCGCGGGTGGAAACACCATATATTTT. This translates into CASSQTTGGAGGNTIYF.

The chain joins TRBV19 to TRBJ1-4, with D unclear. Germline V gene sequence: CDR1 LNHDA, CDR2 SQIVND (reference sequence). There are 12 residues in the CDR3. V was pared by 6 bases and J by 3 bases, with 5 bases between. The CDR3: CASSEANEKLFF. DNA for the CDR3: TGTGCCAGTAGCGAGGCTAATGAAAAACTGTTTTTT.

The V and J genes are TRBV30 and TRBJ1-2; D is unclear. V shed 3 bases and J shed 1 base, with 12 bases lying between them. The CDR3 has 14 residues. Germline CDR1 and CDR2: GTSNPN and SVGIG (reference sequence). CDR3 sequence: CAWSLLENNYGYTF. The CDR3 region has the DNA TGTGCCTGGAGCCTATTGGAAAATAACTATGGCTACACCTTC.

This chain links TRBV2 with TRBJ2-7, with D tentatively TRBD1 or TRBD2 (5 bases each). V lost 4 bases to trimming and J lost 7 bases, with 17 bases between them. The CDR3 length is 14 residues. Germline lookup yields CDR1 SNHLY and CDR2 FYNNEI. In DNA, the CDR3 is TGTGCCAGCAGTGTCGGGACCCTCTGGGGGGAGCAGTACTTC. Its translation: CASSVGTLWGEQYF.

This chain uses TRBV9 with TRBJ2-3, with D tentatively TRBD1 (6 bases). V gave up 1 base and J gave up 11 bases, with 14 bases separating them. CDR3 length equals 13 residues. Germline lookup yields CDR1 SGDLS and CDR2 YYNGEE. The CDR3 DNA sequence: TGTGCCAGCAGCGTAACCCAGGACAGCCGGCAGTATTTT. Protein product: CASSVTQDSRQYF.

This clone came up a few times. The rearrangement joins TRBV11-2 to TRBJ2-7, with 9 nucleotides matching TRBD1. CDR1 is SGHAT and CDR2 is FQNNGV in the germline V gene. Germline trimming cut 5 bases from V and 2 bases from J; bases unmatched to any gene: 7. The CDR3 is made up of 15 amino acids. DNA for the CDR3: TGTGCCAGCAGCCCCGGACAGGGGTTCCCCTACGAGCAGTACTTC. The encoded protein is CASSPGQGFPYEQYF.

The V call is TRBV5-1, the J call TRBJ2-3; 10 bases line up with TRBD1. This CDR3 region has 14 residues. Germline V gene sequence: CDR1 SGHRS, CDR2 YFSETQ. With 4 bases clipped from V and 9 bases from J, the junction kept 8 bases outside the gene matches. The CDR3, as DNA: TGCGCCAGCAGCGCTGGGACAGGGGATGGGACGCAGTATTTT. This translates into CASSAGTGDGTQYF. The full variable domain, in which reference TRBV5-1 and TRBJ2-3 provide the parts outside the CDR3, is KAGVTQTPRYLIKTRGQQVTLSCSPISGHRSVSWYQQTPGQGLQFLFEYFSETQRNKGNFPGRFSGRQFSNSRSEMNVSTLELGDSALYLCASSAGTGDGTQYFGPGTRLTVL.

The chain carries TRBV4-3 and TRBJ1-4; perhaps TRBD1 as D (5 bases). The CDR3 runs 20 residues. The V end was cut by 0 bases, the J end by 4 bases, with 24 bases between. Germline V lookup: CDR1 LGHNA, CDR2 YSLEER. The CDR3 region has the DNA TGCGCCAGCAGCCAAGATTATTTTGTCGGGTGGCAGGGCCTTAATGAAAAACTGTTTTTT. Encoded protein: CASSQDYFVGWQGLNEKLFF.

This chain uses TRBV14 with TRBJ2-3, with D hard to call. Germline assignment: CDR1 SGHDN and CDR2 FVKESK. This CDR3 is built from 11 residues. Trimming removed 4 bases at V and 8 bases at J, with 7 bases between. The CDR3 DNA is TGTGCCAGCAGCCCCCTCGGTACGCAGTATTTT. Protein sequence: CASSPLGTQYF.

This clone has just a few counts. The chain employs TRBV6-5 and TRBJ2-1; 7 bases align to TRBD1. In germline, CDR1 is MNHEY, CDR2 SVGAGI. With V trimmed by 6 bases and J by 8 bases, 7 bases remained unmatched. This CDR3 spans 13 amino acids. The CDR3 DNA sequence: TGTGCCAGCAGACAAAACAGGGGCTATGAGCAGTTCTTC. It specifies CASRQNRGYEQFF.

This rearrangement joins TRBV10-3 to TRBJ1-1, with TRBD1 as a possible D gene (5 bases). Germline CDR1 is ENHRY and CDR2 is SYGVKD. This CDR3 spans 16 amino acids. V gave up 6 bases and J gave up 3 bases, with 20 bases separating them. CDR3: CAIRRGGFEGHTEAFF. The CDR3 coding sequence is TGTGCCATCAGGCGCGGGGGTTTTGAGGGCCACACTGAAGCTTTCTTT.

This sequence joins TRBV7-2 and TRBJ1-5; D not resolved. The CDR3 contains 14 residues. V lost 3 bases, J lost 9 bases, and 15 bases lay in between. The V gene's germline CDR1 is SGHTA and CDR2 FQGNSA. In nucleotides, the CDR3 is TGTGCCAGCAGCTTTGAATCGGCCTCGGGGCCCCAGCATTTT. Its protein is CASSFESASGPQHF. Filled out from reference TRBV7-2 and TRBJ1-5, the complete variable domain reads GAGVSQSPSNKVTEKGKDVELRCDPISGHTALYWYRQSLGQGLEFLIYFQGNSAPDKSGLPSDRFSAERTGGSVSTLTIQRTQQEDSAVYLCASSFESASGPQHFGDGTRLSIL.

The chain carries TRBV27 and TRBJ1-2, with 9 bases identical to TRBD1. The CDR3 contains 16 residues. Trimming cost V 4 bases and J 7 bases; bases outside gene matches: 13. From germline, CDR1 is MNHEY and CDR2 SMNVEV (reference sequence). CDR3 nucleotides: TGTGCCAGCAGTTCAACCGGGACAGGGAGAGGTGGTGGCTACACCTTC. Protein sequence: CASSSTGTGRGGGYTF.

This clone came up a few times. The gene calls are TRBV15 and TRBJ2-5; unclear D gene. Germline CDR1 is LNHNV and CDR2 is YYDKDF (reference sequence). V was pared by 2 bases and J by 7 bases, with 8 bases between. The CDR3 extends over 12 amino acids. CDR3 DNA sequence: TGTGCCACCAGCAGACCCCTGGGGACCCAGTACTTC. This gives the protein CATSRPLGTQYF.

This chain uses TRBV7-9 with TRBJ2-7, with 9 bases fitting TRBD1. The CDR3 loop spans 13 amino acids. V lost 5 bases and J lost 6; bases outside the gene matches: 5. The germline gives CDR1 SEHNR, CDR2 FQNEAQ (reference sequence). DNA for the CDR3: TGTGCCAGCAGCGCCGGGACAGGGAGCGAGCAGTACTTC. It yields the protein CASSAGTGSEQYF.

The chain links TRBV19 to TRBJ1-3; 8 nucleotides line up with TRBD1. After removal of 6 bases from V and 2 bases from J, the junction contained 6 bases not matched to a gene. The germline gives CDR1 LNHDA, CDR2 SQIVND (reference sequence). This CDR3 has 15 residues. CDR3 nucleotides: TGTGCCAGTAGACCGGACAGGGCGGCTGGAAACACCATATATTTT. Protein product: CASRPDRAAGNTIYF.

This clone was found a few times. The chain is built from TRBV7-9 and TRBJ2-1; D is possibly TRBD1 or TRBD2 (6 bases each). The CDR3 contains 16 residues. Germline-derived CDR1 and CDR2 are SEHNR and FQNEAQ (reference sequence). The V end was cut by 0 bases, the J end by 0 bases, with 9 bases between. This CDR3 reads CASSLARGRSYNEQFF. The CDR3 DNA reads TGTGCCAGCAGCTTAGCCCGGGGGCGCTCCTACAATGAGCAGTTCTTC.

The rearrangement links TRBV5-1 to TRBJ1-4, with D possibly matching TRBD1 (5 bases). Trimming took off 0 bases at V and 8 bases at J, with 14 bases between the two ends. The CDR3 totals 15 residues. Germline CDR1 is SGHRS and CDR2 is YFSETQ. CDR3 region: CASSLVLGPGEKLFF. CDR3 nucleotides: TGCGCCAGCAGCTTGGTTCTGGGGCCAGGAGAAAAACTGTTTTTT.

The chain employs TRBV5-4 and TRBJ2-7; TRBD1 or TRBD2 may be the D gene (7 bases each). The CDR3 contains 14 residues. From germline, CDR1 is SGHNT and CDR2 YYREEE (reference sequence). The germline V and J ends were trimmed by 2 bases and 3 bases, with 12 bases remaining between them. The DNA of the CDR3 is TGTGCCAGCAGCTTCGGCAGGGGGGGCTACGAGCAGTACTTC. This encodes CASSFGRGGYEQYF.

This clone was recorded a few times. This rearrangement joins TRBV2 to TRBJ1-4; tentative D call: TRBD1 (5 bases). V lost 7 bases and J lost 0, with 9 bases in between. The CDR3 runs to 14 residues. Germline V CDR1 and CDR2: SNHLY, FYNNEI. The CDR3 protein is CASKTDTTNEKLFF. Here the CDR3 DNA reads TGTGCCAGCAAGACAGACACAACTAATGAAAAACTGTTTTTT.